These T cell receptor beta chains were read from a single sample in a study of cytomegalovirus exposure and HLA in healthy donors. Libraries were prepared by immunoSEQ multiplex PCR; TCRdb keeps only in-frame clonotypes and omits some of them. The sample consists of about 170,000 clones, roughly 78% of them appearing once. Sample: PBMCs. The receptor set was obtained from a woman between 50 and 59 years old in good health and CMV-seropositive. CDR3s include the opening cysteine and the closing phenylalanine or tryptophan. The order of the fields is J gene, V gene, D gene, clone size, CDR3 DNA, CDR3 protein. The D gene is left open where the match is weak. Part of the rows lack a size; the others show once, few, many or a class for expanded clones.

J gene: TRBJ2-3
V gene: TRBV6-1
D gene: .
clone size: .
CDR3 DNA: TGTGCCAGCACCCCGGGACACCTGAGCGCAGATACGCAGTATTTT
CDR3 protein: CASTPGHLSADTQYF

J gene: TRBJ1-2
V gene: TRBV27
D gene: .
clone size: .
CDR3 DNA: TGTGCCAGCAGTTTTCAGGGTAACTATGGCTACACCTTC
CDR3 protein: CASSFQGNYGYTF

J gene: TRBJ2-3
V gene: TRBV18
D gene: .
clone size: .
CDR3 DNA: TGTGCCAGCTCACTTAACGGTCAGGGCCCGCAGTATTTT
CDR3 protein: CASSLNGQGPQYF

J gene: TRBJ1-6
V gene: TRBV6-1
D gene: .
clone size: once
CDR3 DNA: TGTGCTCTGTCCGCGGTTCATAATTCACCCCTCCACTTT
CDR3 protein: CALSAVHNSPLHF

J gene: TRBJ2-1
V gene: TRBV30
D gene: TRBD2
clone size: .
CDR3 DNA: TGTGCCTGGAGCTTAGCGGGGTCCTACAATGAGCAGTTCTTC
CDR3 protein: CAWSLAGSYNEQFF

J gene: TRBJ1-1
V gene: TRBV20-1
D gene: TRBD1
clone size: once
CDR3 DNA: TGCAGTGCTCCTTCCGAGGGGGCAGCTTTCTTT
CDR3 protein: CSAPSEGAAFF

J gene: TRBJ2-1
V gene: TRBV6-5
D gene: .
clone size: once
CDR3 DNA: TGTGCCAGCAGGCGGACTAAGAGCTCCTACAATGAGCAGTTCTTC
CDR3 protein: CASRRTKSSYNEQFF

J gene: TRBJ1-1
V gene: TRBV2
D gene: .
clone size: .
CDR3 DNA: TGTGCCAGCAGCTACGACAGTCAGGCTGAAGCTTTCTTT
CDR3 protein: CASSYDSQAEAFF

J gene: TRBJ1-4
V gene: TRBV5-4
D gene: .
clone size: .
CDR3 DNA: TGTGCCAGCAGCTCCGACAGCCTCGGGTGGGAAAAACTGTTTTTT
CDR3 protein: CASSSDSLGWEKLFF

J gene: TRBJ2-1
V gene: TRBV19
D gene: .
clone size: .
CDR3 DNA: TGTGCCAGTAGTATAAAAGGGCTAGCGCATGAGCAGTTCTTC
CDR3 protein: CASSIKGLAHEQFF

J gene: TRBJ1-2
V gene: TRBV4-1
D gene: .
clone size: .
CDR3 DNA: TGCGCCAGCAGCCTGACGATGCTAGATGGCTACACCTTC
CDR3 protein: CASSLTMLDGYTF

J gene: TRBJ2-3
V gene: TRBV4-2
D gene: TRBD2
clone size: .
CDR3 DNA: TGTGCCAGCAATGCGGGGGGGCAAGAAGATACGCAGTATTTT
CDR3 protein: CASNAGGQEDTQYF

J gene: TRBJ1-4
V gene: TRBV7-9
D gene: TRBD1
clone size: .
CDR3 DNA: TGTGCCAGCAGCCCAGTAACAGGGGGAAATGAAAAACTGTTTTTT
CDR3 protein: CASSPVTGGNEKLFF

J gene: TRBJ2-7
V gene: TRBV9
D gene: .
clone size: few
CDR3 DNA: TGTGCCAGCAGCGAGTTTGAGTACGAGCAGTACTTC
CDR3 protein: CASSEFEYEQYF

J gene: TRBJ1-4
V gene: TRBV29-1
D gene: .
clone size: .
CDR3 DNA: TGCAGCGACCTCCCAGGGAATGAAAAACTGTTTTTT
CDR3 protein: CSDLPGNEKLFF

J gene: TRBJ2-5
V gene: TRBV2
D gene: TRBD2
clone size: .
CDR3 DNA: TGTGCCAGCAGTGAGCGGGGGGGCCCAAAGACCCAGTACTTC
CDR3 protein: CASSERGGPKTQYF

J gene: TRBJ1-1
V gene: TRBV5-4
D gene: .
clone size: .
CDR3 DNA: TGTGCCAGCAGTTCCCCCCGGGACAAGAACACTGAAGCTTTCTTT
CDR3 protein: CASSSPRDKNTEAFF

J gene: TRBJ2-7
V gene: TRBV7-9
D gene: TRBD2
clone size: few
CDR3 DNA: TGTGCCAGCAGCTTAGCGCGGTCGGGGGGGCACCTCTACGAGCAGTACTTC
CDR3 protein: CASSLARSGGHLYEQYF

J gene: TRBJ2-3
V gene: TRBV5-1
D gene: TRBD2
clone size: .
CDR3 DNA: TGCGCCAGCAGCCTCCCGGGACTAGCGACAGATACGCAGTATTTT
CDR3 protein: CASSLPGLATDTQYF

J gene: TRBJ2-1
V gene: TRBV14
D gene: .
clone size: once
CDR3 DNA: TGTGCCAGCAGCCCAGCAGGGGCCGATTCTTTCAATGAGCAGTTCTTC
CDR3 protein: CASSPAGADSFNEQFF

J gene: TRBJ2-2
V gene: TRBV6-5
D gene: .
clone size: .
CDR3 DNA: TGTGCCAGCAGCCCTCTCAGCGGGGAGCTGTTTTTT
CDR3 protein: CASSPLSGELFF

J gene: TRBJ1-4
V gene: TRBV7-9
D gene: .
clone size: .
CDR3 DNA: TGTGCCAGCAGCCTTCTGGACTTTAATGAAAAACTGTTTTTT
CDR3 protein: CASSLLDFNEKLFF

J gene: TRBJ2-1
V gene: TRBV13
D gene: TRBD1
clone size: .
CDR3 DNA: TGTGCCAGCAGCCAGTCTGGGACAGGGGGCTGGGATGAGCAGTTCTTC
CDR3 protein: CASSQSGTGGWDEQFF

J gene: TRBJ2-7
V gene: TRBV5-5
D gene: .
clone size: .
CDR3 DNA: TGTGCCAGCAGCTGGGACAACCCGATCCAGTACTTC
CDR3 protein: CASSWDNPIQYF

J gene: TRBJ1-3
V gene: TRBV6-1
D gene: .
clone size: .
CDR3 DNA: TGTGCCAGCAGTGATCTGGGACAATTCTCTGGAAACACCATATATTTT
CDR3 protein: CASSDLGQFSGNTIYF

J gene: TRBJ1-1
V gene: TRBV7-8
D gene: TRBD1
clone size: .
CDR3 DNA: TGTGCCAGCAGCCACGGGACAGGGGGCATGAACACTGAAGCTTTCTTT
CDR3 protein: CASSHGTGGMNTEAFF

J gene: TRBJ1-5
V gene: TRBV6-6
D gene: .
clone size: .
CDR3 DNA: TGTGCCAGCAAGGGGTCTAGGGGTCCCCAGCCCCAGCATTTT
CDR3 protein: CASKGSRGPQPQHF

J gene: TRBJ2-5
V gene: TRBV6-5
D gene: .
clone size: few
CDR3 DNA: TGTGCCAGCAGTTACAACTCCGAAGAGACCCAGTACTTC
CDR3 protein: CASSYNSEETQYF

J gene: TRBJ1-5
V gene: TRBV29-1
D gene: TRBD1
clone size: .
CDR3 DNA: TGCAGCGTAACTCAGGGGGGCAATCAGCCCCAGCATTTT
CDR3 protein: CSVTQGGNQPQHF

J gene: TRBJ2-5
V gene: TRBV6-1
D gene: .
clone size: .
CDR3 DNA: TGTGCCAGCAGTGTGACAGGGAGGGAGACCCAGTACTTC
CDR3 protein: CASSVTGRETQYF

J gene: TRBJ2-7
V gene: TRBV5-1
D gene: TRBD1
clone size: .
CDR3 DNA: TGCGCCAGCAGCTTCACAGGGGTTCGCTACGAGCAGTACTTC
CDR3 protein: CASSFTGVRYEQYF

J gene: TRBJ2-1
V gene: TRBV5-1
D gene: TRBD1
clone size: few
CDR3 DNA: TGTGCCAGCAGCCCGACAGGGACGGGTGAGCAGTTCTTC
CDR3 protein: CASSPTGTGEQFF

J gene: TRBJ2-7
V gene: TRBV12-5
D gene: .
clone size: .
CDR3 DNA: TGTGCTAGTGGTTTTGGGCTCCCCTACGAGCAGTACTTC
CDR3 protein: CASGFGLPYEQYF

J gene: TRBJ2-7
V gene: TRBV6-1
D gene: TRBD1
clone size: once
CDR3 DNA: TGTGCCAGCAGCCGGGACAGGCTCTACGAGCAGTACTTC
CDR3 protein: CASSRDRLYEQYF

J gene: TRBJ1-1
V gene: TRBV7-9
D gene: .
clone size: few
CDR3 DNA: TGTGCCAGCAGCTTTCGCTGGGGAGGATCCACTGAAGCTTTCTTT
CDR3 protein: CASSFRWGGSTEAFF

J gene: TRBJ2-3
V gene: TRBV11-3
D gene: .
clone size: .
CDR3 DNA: TGTGCCAGCAGCTTAGACGGGGTCAGAGATACGCAGTATTTT
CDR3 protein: CASSLDGVRDTQYF

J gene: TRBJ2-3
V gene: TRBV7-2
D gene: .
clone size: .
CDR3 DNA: TGTGCCAGCAGCTTAGGAGTGGATACGCAGTATTTT
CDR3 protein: CASSLGVDTQYF

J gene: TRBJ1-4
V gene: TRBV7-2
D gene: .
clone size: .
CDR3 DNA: TGTGCCAGCAGCTTAATCGGACACCGAAATGAAAAACTGTTTTTT
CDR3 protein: CASSLIGHRNEKLFF

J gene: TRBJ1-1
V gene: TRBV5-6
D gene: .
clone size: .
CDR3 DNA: TGTGCCAGCAGCTTCGATACAGGGTCCCCCACTGAAGCTTTCTTT
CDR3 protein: CASSFDTGSPTEAFF

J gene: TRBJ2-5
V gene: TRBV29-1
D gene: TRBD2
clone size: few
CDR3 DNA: TGCAGCGCCCTAGCGGGGGGGCTCGAGACCCAGTACTTC
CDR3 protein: CSALAGGLETQYF

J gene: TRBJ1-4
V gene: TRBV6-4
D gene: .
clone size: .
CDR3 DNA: TGTGCCAGCAGATCCCCGAACTCCGGGAAACTGTTTTTT
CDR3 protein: CASRSPNSGKLFF

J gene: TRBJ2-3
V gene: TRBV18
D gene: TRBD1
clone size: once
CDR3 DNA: TGTGCCAGCTCCCCTGACAGGGGGGGTACGCAGTATTTT
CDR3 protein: CASSPDRGGTQYF

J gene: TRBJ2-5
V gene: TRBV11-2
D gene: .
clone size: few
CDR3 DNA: TGTGCCAGCAGCTTAGAGGGCGGAGGGACCCAGTACTTC
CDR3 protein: CASSLEGGGTQYF

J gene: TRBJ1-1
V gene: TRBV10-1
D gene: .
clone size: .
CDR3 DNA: TGCGCCAGCAGGCCGACAGGGAACACTGAAGCTTTCTTT
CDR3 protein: CASRPTGNTEAFF

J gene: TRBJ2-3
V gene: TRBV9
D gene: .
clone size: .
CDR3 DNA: TGTGCCAGCAGCGTAGTATCTAGCGTTGATACGCAGTATTTT
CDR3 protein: CASSVVSSVDTQYF